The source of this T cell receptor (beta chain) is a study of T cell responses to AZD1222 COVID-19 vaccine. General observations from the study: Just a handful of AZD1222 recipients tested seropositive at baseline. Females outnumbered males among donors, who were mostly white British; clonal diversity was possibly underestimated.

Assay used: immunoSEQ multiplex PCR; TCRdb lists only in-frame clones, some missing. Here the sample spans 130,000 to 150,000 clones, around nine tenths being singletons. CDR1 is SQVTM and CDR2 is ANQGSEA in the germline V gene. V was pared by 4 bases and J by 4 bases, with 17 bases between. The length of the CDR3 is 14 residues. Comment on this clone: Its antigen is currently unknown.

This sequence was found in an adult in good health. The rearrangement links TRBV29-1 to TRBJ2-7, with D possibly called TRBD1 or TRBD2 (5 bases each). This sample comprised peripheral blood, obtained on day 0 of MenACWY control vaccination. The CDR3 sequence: CSVAPGTTIYEQYF. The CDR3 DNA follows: TGCAGCGTTGCCCCCGGGACCACAATATACGAGCAGTACTTC.